The 27 T cell receptor beta chains below all came from one sample that was sequenced in a study of shared T cell receptors in the human thymus. The protocol was immunoSEQ multiplex PCR, while the TCRdb copy is restricted to in-frame clones and leaves out a portion. This sample has 700,000 or so clones, with 80% to 90% found just once. The sample was also reused in another study, on human thymus T cells.

The sequenced sample was thymocytes. These receptors originate from a girl under three years old with a congenital heart defect.

The chain joins TRBV6-5 to TRBJ1-1; D is perhaps TRBD1 (5 bases). Germline V gene sequence: CDR1 MNHEY, CDR2 SVGAGI. The CDR3 contains 13 residues. V lost 7 bases and J 2 bases, leaving 11 bases between the germline ends. CDR3 loop: CASTPGNNTEAFF. The CDR3 nucleotides are TGTGCCAGCACCCCAGGGAACAACACTGAAGCTTTCTTT.

J is TRBJ1-1 and V is TRBV5-1, with 8 bases fitting TRBD1. This CDR3 has 15 amino acids. V trimming: 4 bases; J trimming: 1 base; junction bases outside the gene matches: 6. CDR1 and CDR2 (germline): SGHRS, YFSETQ. The CDR3 DNA reads TGCGCCAGCAGCGCCGGGACAGGTGAGAACACTGAAGCTTTCTTT. Protein: CASSAGTGENTEAFF. The whole variable domain, remainder taken from reference TRBV5-1 and TRBJ1-1, is KAGVTQTPRYLIKTRGQQVTLSCSPISGHRSVSWYQQTPGQGLQFLFEYFSETQRNKGNFPGRFSGRQFSNSRSEMNVSTLELGDSALYLCASSAGTGENTEAFFGQGTRLTVV.

The chain combines TRBV5-1 with TRBJ1-5; no definite D call. V shed 0 bases and J shed 11 bases, with 12 bases lying between them. The germline V gene has CDR1 SGHRS and CDR2 YFSETQ. The CDR3 totals 13 residues. CDR3 sequence: CASSLAPHRAQHF. The CDR3 nucleotides read TGCGCCAGCAGCTTGGCCCCACATCGGGCCCAGCATTTT.

The chain joins TRBV5-1 to TRBJ2-7; D might be TRBD1 (5 bases). The germline gives CDR1 SGHRS, CDR2 YFSETQ. Trimming took 5 bases from V and 1 from J, leaving 19 bases between them. The CDR3 has 16 amino acids. In DNA form, the CDR3 reads TGCGCCAGCAGACCTCGACAGAGGAACCTATCCTACGAGCAGTACTTC. It translates to CASRPRQRNLSYEQYF.

The CDR3 loop reads CASSYHQGNEQYF. The CDR3 DNA sequence: TGTGCCAGCAGTTATCATCAGGGGAACGAGCAGTACTTC. The chain carries TRBV6-5 and TRBJ2-7; a weak D match, TRBD1 (6 bases). The V gene lost 3 bases and the J gene lost 5 bases, with 11 bases spanning the gap. Germline CDR1 is MNHEY and CDR2 is SVGAGI. This CDR3 contains 13 residues.

The chain uses TRBV12-5 and TRBJ1-2, with 10 bases aligning to TRBD1. The germline gives CDR1 LGHNT, CDR2 FRNRAP. The CDR3 runs 17 residues. Trimming at V came to 1 base and at J to 2 bases, leaving 7 bases not matched to a gene. CDR3 sequence reads: CASGLGGPGQGNYGYTF. Here the CDR3 DNA reads TGTGCTAGTGGTTTGGGCGGCCCGGGACAGGGGAACTATGGCTACACCTTC.

V is TRBV6-7 and J is TRBJ1-5; perhaps TRBD1 as D (6 bases). TRBV6-7 is designated an ORF whose function remains uncertain. Trimming pared 0 bases from V and 5 bases from J, leaving 17 bases between. The CDR3 is made up of 17 amino acids. The CDR3 DNA reads TGTGCCAGCAGTTACTCTCTGAGGGCAGGGGTGGATCAGCCCCAGCATTTT. Its protein product is CASSYSLRAGVDQPQHF.

This chain joins TRBV7-9 and TRBJ2-2; 8 bases are a match to TRBD1. The V gene's germline CDR1 is SEHNR and CDR2 FQNEAQ (reference sequence). The CDR3 length is 15 residues. Trimming took 1 base from V and 7 from J; bases not matched to a gene: 5. The CDR3 loop reads CASSLEARGHGELFF. The CDR3 DNA reads TGTGCCAGCAGCTTAGAGGCCAGGGGGCACGGGGAGCTGTTTTTT.

The chain employs TRBV6-4 and TRBJ2-1, with D possibly matching TRBD2 (5 bases). Germline values: CDR1 MRHNA, CDR2 SNTAGT. The V end was cut by 2 bases, the J end by 13 bases, with 24 bases between. The CDR3 consists of 16 residues. In nucleotides, the CDR3 is TGTGCCAGCAGTGACCACCATTCAACTAGTCTTATAGCCCAGTTCTTC. Protein sequence: CASSDHHSTSLIAQFF.

This chain connects TRBV5-4 to TRBJ2-5; TRBD1 matches at 10 bases. The V and J ends lost 3 bases and 5 bases, in that order; junction bases with no gene match: 10. The CDR3 runs 16 residues. The germline gives CDR1 SGHNT, CDR2 YYREEE (reference sequence). CDR3 amino acids: CASSSGPGQGIETQYF. DNA of the CDR3: TGTGCCAGCAGCTCCGGCCCGGGACAGGGGATTGAGACCCAGTACTTC.

The CDR3 nucleotides are TGTGCCAGCAGCCCGGGGGGGTCCCGGACCAAGGCCCATGAGCAGTTCTTC. Translation gives CASSPGGSRTKAHEQFF. The rearrangement links TRBV5-4 to TRBJ2-1, with TRBD2 matching 8 bases. The junction had 17 bases not matched to a gene; V was cut back by 4 bases and J by 8 bases. The CDR3 is 17 residues long. The germline gives CDR1 SGHNT, CDR2 YYREEE (reference sequence).

Comments on this clone: Its ends do not fully match the called genes, so a read error is possible. The gene calls are TRBV30 and TRBJ2-7, with a weak D call TRBD2 (6 bases). CDR1 is GTSNPN, CDR2 SVGIG, per germline (reference sequence). The CDR3 spans 14 residues. CDR3 region: CAWRRQGLHYGQYF. As DNA, the CDR3 is TGTGCCTGGAGAAGGCAGGGACTCCACTACGGGCAGTACTTC.

The chain carries TRBV7-2 and TRBJ2-5; D possibly corresponds to TRBD1 (6 bases). CDR3 length: 14 residues. Germline assignment: CDR1 SGHTA and CDR2 FQGNSA. The germline V and J ends were trimmed by 3 bases and 2 bases, with 10 bases remaining between them. The CDR3 DNA reads TGTGCCAGCAGCTTTTGGACAGAACAAGAGACCCAGTACTTC. Its translation: CASSFWTEQETQYF.

The V and J genes are TRBV6-1 and TRBJ2-7; D is possibly TRBD2 (7 bases). V gave up 7 bases and J gave up 6 bases, with 19 bases separating them. Germline V gene lookup returns CDR1 MNHNS and CDR2 SASEGT. CDR3 length equals 14 residues. The CDR3 protein is CASIFARGAGEQYF. CDR3 nucleotide sequence: TGTGCCAGCATTTTCGCACGGGGGGCTGGCGAGCAGTACTTC.

The chain recombines TRBV28 with TRBJ1-1; 9 bases fit TRBD1. The V segment lost 6 bases and the J segment 5 bases; nucleotides outside the gene matches: 16. This CDR3 is 17 amino acids long. Germline values: CDR1 MDHEN, CDR2 SYDVKM. In DNA, the CDR3 is TGTGCCAGCAGCCCCCTCCCGGACAGGGGAGATTGTACTGAAGCTTTCTTT. Translated, it gives CASSPLPDRGDCTEAFF. Drawing the rest from reference TRBV28 and TRBJ1-1, the complete variable domain is DVKVTQSSRYLVKRTGEKVFLECVQDMDHENMFWYRQDPGLGLRLIYFSYDVKMKEKGDIPEGYSVSREKKERFSLILESASTNQTSMYLCASSPLPDRGDCTEAFFGQGTRLTVV.

The gene calls are TRBV11-1 and TRBJ2-7; perhaps TRBD2 as D (6 bases). The CDR3 consists of 16 residues. The ends were cut back, 5 bases at V and 0 bases at J, with 17 bases in the middle. Per germline, CDR1 SGHAT and CDR2 FQDESV (reference sequence). The CDR3 is CASSPAGGESSYEQYF. CDR3 coding DNA: TGTGCCAGCAGCCCCGCCGGGGGAGAAAGCTCCTACGAGCAGTACTTC.

J is TRBJ2-7 and V is TRBV11-3; TRBD1 matches at 8 bases. Germline assignment: CDR1 SGHNT and CDR2 YENEEA. Unmatched junction bases numbered 2, after V lost 4 bases and J lost 0 bases. The CDR3 covers 14 residues. This CDR3 is CASSSGTGSYEQYF. The CDR3 DNA sequence: TGTGCCAGCAGCTCCGGGACAGGCTCCTACGAGCAGTACTTC.

The chain employs TRBV6-5 and TRBJ1-2; D remains unclear. CDR1 is MNHEY and CDR2 is SVGAGI in the germline V gene. Trimming left V 5 bases short and J 4 bases short, with 8 bases between. The CDR3 is 12 amino acids. As DNA, the CDR3 is TGTGCCAGCAGTGACTTCCTCTATGGCTACACCTTC. This encodes CASSDFLYGYTF.

The chain uses TRBV27 and TRBJ1-1; 7 bases align to TRBD1. In germline, CDR1 is MNHEY, CDR2 SMNVEV (reference sequence). Trimming took 4 bases from V and 0 from J; bases not matched to a gene: 8. CDR3 length equals 16 residues. The CDR3 DNA reads as TGTGCCAGCAGTTCCCCGACAGGGCCAGTGAACACTGAAGCTTTCTTT. Protein sequence: CASSSPTGPVNTEAFF.

This chain joins TRBV29-1 and TRBJ1-1, with D unclear. This CDR3 spans 10 amino acids. Trimming removed 3 bases at V and 8 bases at J, with 7 bases between. CDR1 is SQVTM and CDR2 is ANQGSEA in the germline V gene. CDR3 bases: TGCAGCGTTGAGGCAGAAGAAGCTTTCTTT. Its protein is CSVEAEEAFF.

The chain links TRBV27 to TRBJ2-1; a possible D gene is TRBD1 (6 bases). The V and J ends lost 1 base and 4 bases respectively, with 11 bases between them. The CDR3 loop spans 15 amino acids. CDR1 is MNHEY and CDR2 is SMNVEV in the germline V gene (reference sequence). CDR3 coding DNA: TGTGCCAGCAGTTTATTTGGGGGCGATTACAATGAGCAGTTCTTC. Translation gives CASSLFGGDYNEQFF.

The chain couples TRBV11-2 to TRBJ2-5; 10 bases map to TRBD2. CDR3 size: 15 residues. Trimming took 3 bases from V and 5 from J; bases not matched to a gene: 6. Germline CDR1 is SGHAT and CDR2 is FQNNGV. The CDR3 DNA is TGTGCCAGCAGCTTCGAAGCGGGGGGGCAGGAGACCCAGTACTTC. Residues: CASSFEAGGQETQYF.

The genes are TRBV6-1 and TRBJ1-2, with a weak D call TRBD1 (6 bases). The CDR3 spans 14 residues. Germline CDR1 and CDR2: MNHNS and SASEGT. Trimming left V 6 bases short and J 4 bases short, with 15 bases between. The CDR3 reads CASSSNRVGYGYTF. Written as DNA, the CDR3 is TGTGCCAGCAGCTCTAACAGGGTTGGCTATGGCTACACCTTC.

The V gene is TRBV4-1, the J gene TRBJ1-1, with D perhaps TRBD1 (5 bases). CDR1 is MGHRA, CDR2 YSYEKL, per germline. The CDR3 runs 15 residues. Between the trimmed V and J ends, which lost 4 bases and 2 bases, there was a span of 14 bases. CDR3 in amino acids: CASSLTATDNTEAFF. In DNA, the CDR3 is TGCGCCAGCAGCCTAACTGCGACAGATAACACTGAAGCTTTCTTT.

V is TRBV19 and J is TRBJ2-3, with 9 nucleotides matching TRBD1. The trim removed 8 bases at V and 0 bases at J, leaving 6 bases unmatched. This CDR3 spans 15 amino acids. Per the germline V gene, CDR1 is LNHDA and CDR2 is SQIVND (reference sequence). The CDR3, as DNA: TGTGCCAGTCAGACAGGGGGAGGAAGCACAGATACGCAGTATTTT. The encoded protein is CASQTGGGSTDTQYF.

This clone was found once. The CDR3, as DNA: TGTGCCTGGACCCAAGCAATGAACACTGAAGCTTTCTTT. Encoded protein: CAWTQAMNTEAFF. V usage is TRBV30 and J usage is TRBJ1-1; D unclear. The CDR3 extends over 13 amino acids. V lost 4 bases, J lost 0 bases, and 9 bases lay in between. The germline V gene has CDR1 GTSNPN and CDR2 SVGIG (reference sequence).

This clone was seen a single time. The chain uses TRBV5-5 and TRBJ1-2; D may be TRBD1 (5 bases). The germline V gene encodes CDR1 SGHKS and CDR2 YYEKEE (reference sequence). The CDR3 has 12 residues. V shed 0 bases and J shed 7 bases, with 7 bases lying between them. The CDR3 bases are TGTGCCAGCAGCTTGGCAGGGTTTGGCTACACCTTC. This encodes CASSLAGFGYTF.